These T cell receptor beta chains were read from a single sample in a study of blood T cell repertoires in COVID-19. Produced via immunoSEQ multiplex PCR; TCRdb's table is partial and in-frame only. The top ten hold approximately 8% of the sample, which has approximately 130,000 clones, 75% to 80% seen once. The source material was peripheral blood. These receptors came from a human donor in a cohort sampled during active COVID-19. The CDR3 runs from the conserved cysteine through the conserved F or W. A D gene is named only where the DNA matches it firmly. The size entry is marked missing in some rows and otherwise reads once, few, many or a size class.

clone size	J gene	D gene	V gene	CDR3 protein	CDR3 DNA
.	TRBJ1-6	.	TRBV4-1	CASSQDGGVGVLHF	TGCGCCAGCAGCCAAGATGGCGGGGTGGGAGTCCTCCACTTT
.	TRBJ2-7	TRBD1	TRBV10-3	CAISASGQSDEQYF	TGTGCCATCAGTGCCTCGGGACAGAGCGACGAGCAGTACTTC
.	TRBJ2-7	TRBD1	TRBV5-5	CASSPDRVDEQYF	TGTGCCAGCAGCCCTGACAGGGTGGATGAGCAGTACTTC
.	TRBJ2-2	.	TRBV7-9	CASSPRTENTGELFF	TGTGCCAGCAGCCCGCGGACAGAGAACACCGGGGAGCTGTTTTTT
.	TRBJ1-2	TRBD1	TRBV28	CATTKGTGVYGYTF	TGTGCCACCACGAAGGGGACAGGGGTCTATGGCTACACCTTC
.	TRBJ2-3	.	TRBV19	CASSMGYGGVADTQYF	TGTGCCAGTAGTATGGGATACGGGGGAGTGGCAGATACGCAGTATTTT
.	TRBJ1-6	.	TRBV9	CASSRDRLYNSPLHF	TGTGCCAGCAGCCGAGACAGACTCTATAATTCACCCCTCCACTTT
.	TRBJ2-1	.	TRBV6-5	CASSTYSSSYNEQFF	TGTGCCAGCAGTACGTACTCGAGCTCCTACAATGAGCAGTTCTTC
once	TRBJ1-3	TRBD1	TRBV27	CASSVDRGPGNTIYF	TGTGCCAGCAGCGTGGACAGGGGCCCCGGAAACACCATATATTTT
.	TRBJ1-4	TRBD1	TRBV6-4	CASSATGKYNEKLFF	TGTGCCAGCAGTGCGACAGGGAAATATAATGAAAAACTGTTTTTT
.	TRBJ1-1	.	TRBV3-1/TRBV3-2	CASRLRGGTEAFF	TGTGCCAGCAGACTAAGGGGGGGGACTGAAGCTTTCTTT
.	TRBJ2-7	TRBD1	TRBV5-6	CASSLGAGGSSYEQYF	TGTGCCAGCAGCTTGGGGGCAGGGGGAAGCTCCTACGAGCAGTACTTC
.	TRBJ2-3	TRBD1	TRBV2	CASTLGTGGTDTQYF	TGTGCCAGCACCCTCGGGACAGGGGGCACAGATACGCAGTATTTT
.	TRBJ1-4	.	TRBV5-1	CASSPGFNNEKLFF	TGCGCCAGCAGCCCAGGGTTCAATAATGAAAAACTGTTTTTT
.	TRBJ2-2	TRBD1	TRBV4-1	CASSQHTGTANTGELFF	TGCGCCAGCAGCCAACATACCGGGACAGCGAACACCGGGGAGCTGTTTTTT
once	TRBJ2-2	.	TRBV5-4	CASSPKKHTGELFF	TGTGCCAGCAGCCCAAAAAAGCACACCGGGGAGCTGTTTTTT
few	TRBJ1-1	.	TRBV2	CASSADKNTEAFF	TGTGCCAGCAGCGCGGACAAGAACACTGAAGCTTTCTTT
.	TRBJ1-2	TRBD1	TRBV5-1	CASSVGDTGGFYGYTF	TGCGCCAGCAGCGTAGGCGATACAGGGGGCTTCTATGGCTACACCTTC
once	TRBJ1-1	.	TRBV21-1	CASSKAREEYTEAFF	TGTGCCAGCAGCAAAGCCCGGGAAGAGTACACTGAAGCTTTCTTT
.	TRBJ1-1	.	TRBV9	CASRQAFGVAFF	TGTGCCAGCAGACAGGCCTTCGGAGTAGCTTTCTTT
.	TRBJ1-5	TRBD1	TRBV6-5	CAGTGGAGQPQHF	TGTGCCGGGACAGGGGGCGCCGGGCAGCCCCAGCATTTT
.	TRBJ2-7	TRBD2	TRBV7-6	CASSRTSGGVSSYEQYF	TGTGCCAGCAGCCGGACTAGCGGGGGGGTTTCCTCCTACGAGCAGTACTTC
.	TRBJ2-7	TRBD2	TRBV6-1	CASSDRLAGAYEQYF	TGTGCCAGCAGTGACAGACTAGCGGGAGCCTACGAGCAGTACTTC
few	TRBJ1-1	.	TRBV10-1	CASSAQTGNTEAFF	TGCGCCAGCAGTGCTCAGACAGGAAACACTGAAGCTTTCTTT
.	TRBJ1-2	.	TRBV19	CASSKTGTPNYGYTF	TGTGCCAGTAGTAAGACAGGAACCCCCAACTATGGCTACACCTTC
.	TRBJ2-3	TRBD2	TRBV6-2/TRBV6-3	CASRPSGADTQYF	TGTGCCAGCAGGCCTAGCGGGGCCGATACGCAGTATTTT
.	TRBJ2-7	.	TRBV7-8	CASSLDGSNEQYF	TGTGCCAGCAGCTTAGACGGGAGTAACGAGCAGTACTTC
few	TRBJ2-1	.	TRBV3-1/TRBV3-2	CASSRSGGSNEQFF	TGTGCCAGCAGCCGGTCAGGGGGGAGCAATGAGCAGTTCTTC
.	TRBJ2-7	TRBD2	TRBV7-8	CASTPGGAGEQYF	TGTGCCAGCACCCCGGGGGGAGCGGGCGAGCAGTACTTC
.	TRBJ2-2	.	TRBV3-1/TRBV3-2	CASSQGGTKGDTGELFF	TGTGCCAGCAGCCAAGGAGGGACAAAGGGGGACACCGGGGAGCTGTTTTTT
few	TRBJ1-2	.	TRBV6-1	CASSEAGDKYGYTF	TGTGCCAGCAGTGAAGCTGGGGACAAGTATGGCTACACCTTC
few	TRBJ1-5	.	TRBV7-2	CASSPTENQPQHF	TGTGCCAGCAGTCCTACAGAAAATCAGCCCCAGCATTTT
.	TRBJ2-5	.	TRBV7-6	CASSLDVLPQATQYF	TGTGCCAGCAGCTTAGACGTCCTGCCTCAAGCAACCCAGTACTTC
.	TRBJ2-1	TRBD2	TRBV13	CASSLQDGGNPRDEQFF	TGTGCCAGCAGCTTACAAGACGGGGGGAACCCCAGGGATGAGCAGTTCTTC
.	TRBJ1-6	TRBD1	TRBV27	CASYSRADRGKGNFSPLHF	TGTGCCAGCTATTCGCGGGCAGACAGGGGCAAAGGTAATTTTTCACCCCTCCACTTT
.	TRBJ2-7	.	TRBV3-1/TRBV3-2	CASSQEALGRQSSYEQYF	TGTGCCAGCAGCCAAGAGGCACTAGGACGCCAAAGCTCGTACGAGCAGTACTTC
.	TRBJ1-1	.	TRBV6-5	CASTRGGQTEAFF	TGTGCCAGCACCCGGGGAGGGCAGACTGAAGCTTTCTTT
.	TRBJ1-1	.	TRBV28	CASSGPRGQFTEAFF	TGTGCCAGCAGTGGACCCAGGGGCCAGTTCACTGAAGCTTTCTTT
.	TRBJ2-7	TRBD1	TRBV5-6	CASIKQGWGSYEQYF	TGTGCCAGCATCAAACAGGGGTGGGGTTCCTACGAGCAGTACTTC
.	TRBJ2-5	.	TRBV3-1/TRBV3-2	CASSRPGMSTQYF	TGTGCCAGCAGCCGCCCGGGGATGTCGACCCAGTACTTC
.	TRBJ2-7	TRBD2	TRBV11-2	CASSLGGGAAYEQYF	TGTGCCAGCAGCTTGGGGGGGGGAGCCGCCTACGAGCAGTACTTC
.	TRBJ2-7	.	TRBV3-1/TRBV3-2	CASSQRDRTALSYEQYF	TGTGCCAGCAGCCAGCGAGACCGGACAGCACTCTCCTACGAGCAGTACTTC
few	TRBJ2-7	TRBD2	TRBV6-6	CASSGTSGIYEQYF	TGTGCCAGCAGCGGGACTAGCGGGATCTACGAGCAGTACTTC
once	TRBJ1-1	.	TRBV18	CASSPGLEAFF	TGTGCCAGCTCACCAGGGCTTGAAGCTTTCTTT
.	TRBJ1-1	.	TRBV4-1	CASSPTTGSTEAFF	TGCGCCAGCAGCCCTACTACAGGATCCACTGAAGCTTTCTTT
.	TRBJ1-6	.	TRBV7-9	CASSLGQGYSPLHF	TGTGCCAGCAGCTTAGGGCAGGGGTATTCACCCCTCCACTTT
.	TRBJ1-2	.	TRBV5-4	CASSQKGGSVGYTF	TGTGCCAGCAGCCAGAAAGGGGGATCGGTGGGCTACACCTTC
.	TRBJ2-7	.	TRBV5-1	CASSLDAVYEQYF	TGCGCCAGCAGCTTGGATGCAGTCTACGAGCAGTACTTC
.	TRBJ2-7	TRBD2	TRBV4-1	CASSQDLAGTTYEQYF	TGCGCCAGCAGCCAAGACCTAGCGGGGACCACCTACGAGCAGTACTTC
once	TRBJ1-5	TRBD1	TRBV28	CASSPGGAYQPQHF	TGTGCCAGCAGTCCAGGGGGCGCGTATCAGCCCCAGCATTTT
once	TRBJ2-2	.	TRBV6-5	CGAGSGTGELFF	TGTGGAGCCGGGAGCGGGACCGGGGAGCTGTTTTTT
.	TRBJ2-7	.	TRBV20-1	CSARQGNEQYF	TGCAGTGCTAGACAGGGGAACGAGCAGTACTTC
.	TRBJ1-6	.	TRBV27	CASRFGSYNSPLHF	TGTGCCAGCAGGTTTGGCAGCTATAATTCACCCCTCCACTTT
.	TRBJ2-2	TRBD2	TRBV11-3	CASSKGAGGIDGELFF	TGTGCCAGCAGCAAAGGAGCGGGAGGGATCGACGGGGAGCTGTTTTTT
.	TRBJ2-7	.	TRBV5-3	CARSLVRVGEQYF	TGTGCCAGAAGCTTGGTCAGGGTGGGCGAGCAGTACTTC
.	TRBJ2-7	.	TRBV23-1	CASSLQGLKPYEQYF	TGCGCCAGCAGCCTCCAGGGATTAAAACCCTACGAGCAGTACTTC
.	TRBJ2-7	.	TRBV5-1	CASSGGGQDSYEQYF	TGCGCCAGCAGCGGCGGGGGACAGGATTCCTACGAGCAGTACTTC
few	TRBJ1-2	.	TRBV5-1	CASSRLGGVLDGYTF	TGCGCCAGCAGCCGACTAGGAGGGGTCTTGGATGGCTACACCTTC